The clone carrying this T cell receptor beta chain appeared many times. Its matching antigen is unknown. Germline lookup yields CDR1 LGHNA and CDR2 YSLEER. The CDR3 extends over 16 amino acids. Trimming cost V 1 base and J 4 bases, with 15 bases left between them. The source of the sample is a study of neurological immune-mediated disorders. Whole-study results and caveats: Private repertoires in all groups were suggested by the finding that expanded clones across subjects shared no CDR3 amino acid sequences. HTLV-1-associated myelopathy had the most TCR clonal expansion, and multiple sclerosis had the least, less than healthy controls.

Source material was 2 million unsorted PBMCs, stored at -80 °C in RNAlater. TCRdb recomputed calls from the 5' RACE reads with MiXCR, one row per CDR3 protein. The sample lists around 20,000 distinct CDR3 sequences; about an eighth were seen once. This receptor was identified in a woman aged 55-70 years with HTLV-1-associated myelopathy (HAM/TSP). The sample comprised PBMCs. The V gene is TRBV4-3, the J gene TRBJ2-3; either TRBD1 or TRBD2 may supply D (6 bases each). CDR3 nucleotide sequence: TGCGCCAGCAGCCAAGTTTCCTCTAGGGGGGCAGATACGCAGTATTTT. Residues: CASSQVSSRGADTQYF.